This T cell receptor (beta chain) stems from a study of blood T cells in healthy people across ages. Overall study findings and caveats: Samples with more naive T cells showed higher observed beta diversity.

V was shortened by 1 base and J by 15 bases, with 16 bases between the two germline ends. CDR3 size: 13 residues. Germline V lookup: CDR1 MGHRA, CDR2 YSYEKL. Sample-barcoded 5' priming and a J-beta primer mix drove a second PCR of roughly 6 to 12 cycles. Using its own MiXCR run on the 5' RACE reads, TCRdb lists one record per CDR3 protein. The table records roughly 1.6 million distinct CDR3 sequences, 34% of them present only once. This clonotype has only a few counts. Its antigen is as yet unknown. Input material: blood. This TCR derives from a woman aged 30 to 39 in good health. The chain links TRBV4-1 to TRBJ2-1; a possible D gene is TRBD2 (5 bases). CDR3 sequence reads: CASSQAFGDGPFF. The CDR3 DNA reads as TGCGCCAGCAGCCAAGCTTTCGGGGATGGGCCGTTCTTC.